These 18 T cell receptor beta chains came from one sample sequenced in a study of regulatory T cells in long-lasting Graves disease. Arm-PCR of CDR3 regions and iRepertoire HTBI primers were used to build TCR beta libraries. TCRdb itself ran the multiplex PCR reads through MiXCR, one entry per CDR3 protein. The sample has around 400,000 distinct CDR3 sequences, 10% to 15% seen once; the top ten hold approximately 19%. Described time point: newly diagnosed GD, antithyroid drugs for less than 3 months. RNA extracted from PBMCs served as the sequencing template. Separately, the same data were catalogued under a study of T cells in Graves' hyperthyroidism and ophthalmopathy.

Here the sequenced sample was peripheral blood mononuclear cells (PBMCs), taken at new diagnosis, from a patient treated with antithyroid drugs. All receptors derive from a woman younger than 30 with Graves disease.

This clonotype was picked up a small number of times. The rearrangement uses TRBV20-1 and TRBJ2-3, with TRBD2 matching over 10 bases. The CDR3 totals 17 residues. Germline V gene sequence: CDR1 DFQATT, CDR2 SNEGSKA (reference sequence). The trim removed 0 bases at V and 5 bases at J, leaving 11 bases unmatched. CDR3 sequence: CSARDPLAGEQRDTQYF. CDR3 nucleotides: TGCAGTGCTAGAGATCCTCTAGCGGGAGAGCAGAGAGATACGCAGTATTTT.

The chain links TRBV20-1 to TRBJ1-3; no definite D call. The germline V gene has CDR1 DFQATT and CDR2 SNEGSKA (reference sequence). Trimming stripped 0 bases from V and 0 bases from J, with 9 bases between. This CDR3 spans 15 amino acids. CDR3 bases: TGCAGTGCTAGAGATCCCCCGAGCTCTGGAAACACCATATATTTT. This gives the protein CSARDPPSSGNTIYF.

This clonotype was seen at least ten times. The gene calls are TRBV7-9 and TRBJ1-1; 7 nucleotides match TRBD1. Germline CDR1 reads SEHNR; CDR2 reads FQNEAQ (reference sequence). CDR3 length equals 13 residues. V lost 11 bases to trimming and J lost 4 bases; unmatched junction nucleotides: 10. The CDR3 sequence: CAGQIDRATEAFF. DNA for the CDR3: TGTGCCGGACAAATCGACAGGGCCACTGAAGCTTTCTTT.

This clonotype was counted a single time. V and J are TRBV27 and TRBJ1-5, with D tentatively TRBD1 (5 bases). Germline CDR1 reads MNHEY; CDR2 reads SMNVEV (reference sequence). This CDR3 is 14 amino acids long. Trimming removed 3 bases from V and 5 bases from J, with 11 bases in between. CDR3 DNA: TGTGCCAGCAGTTTCAAAGGGGCCCATCAGCCCCAGCATTTT. It codes for CASSFKGAHQPQHF.

The chain has TRBV19 and TRBJ1-6; D gene ambiguous. The CDR3 loop spans 15 amino acids. The V gene lost 9 bases and the J gene lost 0 bases, with 12 bases spanning the gap. Germline V gene lookup returns CDR1 LNHDA and CDR2 SQIVND (reference sequence). CDR3 DNA sequence: TGTGCCAGCCGGCCCCCGGGCTCCTATAATTCACCCCTCCACTTT. Its protein is CASRPPGSYNSPLHF.

This clonotype came up many times. The chain employs TRBV20-1 and TRBJ2-5, with D possibly being TRBD2 (6 bases). Germline V gene data show CDR1 as DFQATT and CDR2 as SNEGSKA (reference sequence). V was clipped by 1 base and J by 5 bases, with 17 bases between them. The CDR3 sequence is 15 residues long. Written as DNA, the CDR3 is TGCAGTGCTAGAGTAGGGCAGGGAGGCTGGGAGACCCAGTACTTC. This encodes CSARVGQGGWETQYF.

This clonotype was seen only a few times. The DNA of the CDR3 is TGTGCCAGCAGTTCTCTTCGTATTAGCGGGGCCGGGGAGCTGTTTTTT. This codes for CASSSLRISGAGELFF. The J gene is TRBJ2-2, the V gene TRBV27; 8 nucleotides agree with TRBD2. Germline values: CDR1 MNHEY, CDR2 SMNVEV (reference sequence). The CDR3 contains 16 residues. The V gene end was trimmed by 4 bases and the J gene end by 6 bases; junction bases not matched to a gene: 10.

This clonotype was seen many times. The chain recombines TRBV29-1 with TRBJ2-3, with D possibly TRBD2 on 6 matching bases. Per the germline V gene, CDR1 is SQVTM and CDR2 is ANQGSEA. The ends were cut back, 6 bases at V and 5 bases at J, with 21 bases in the middle. CDR3 length equals 15 residues. The CDR3 DNA reads as TGCAGCGTCACCCGGGCGGGAAACCGTGGAGATACGCAGTATTTT. It translates to CSVTRAGNRGDTQYF.

Concerning this clonotype: The CDR3 does not close with the conserved phenylalanine or tryptophan, likely indicating a read error. The chain is built from TRBV7-8 and TRBJ2-2; perhaps TRBD2 as D (7 bases). The V and J ends lost 2 bases and 7 bases respectively, with 23 bases between them. From germline, CDR1 is SGHVS and CDR2 FQNEAQ. The CDR3 is 18 amino acids. Here the CDR3 reads CASSLLSPRGGDGGELFL. CDR3 DNA sequence: TGTGCCAGCAGCTTACTCTCCCCTCGAGGGGGGGATGGCGGGGAGCTGTTTCTT.

The chain employs TRBV7-9 and TRBJ2-1, with 15 bases matching TRBD2. Trimming took 6 bases from V and 3 from J; bases not matched to a gene: 21. The CDR3 loop spans 22 amino acids. CDR1 SEHNR and CDR2 FQNEAQ come from the germline V gene (reference sequence). The CDR3 sequence: CASSSSRIYRTSGRAGYNEQFF. CDR3 DNA sequence: TGTGCCAGCAGTTCCTCGCGTATATATCGGACTAGCGGGAGGGCAGGCTACAATGAGCAGTTCTTC.

This clonotype was recorded at least ten times. The chain links TRBV6-5 to TRBJ1-1, with unresolved D. CDR1 MNHEY and CDR2 SVGAGI come from the germline V gene. Between the trimmed V and J ends, which lost 2 bases and 2 bases, there was a span of 24 bases. The length of the CDR3 is 19 residues. The chain's CDR3 is CASSYPMGWVKNRNTEAFF. The CDR3 DNA is TGTGCCAGCAGTTACCCGATGGGGTGGGTCAAAAACCGAAACACTGAAGCTTTCTTT.

This clonotype was found many times. The chain combines TRBV7-3 with TRBJ2-1, with 11 bases fitting TRBD2. The CDR3 has 15 residues. V lost 6 bases, J lost 8 bases, and 9 bases stayed unmatched. Germline values: CDR1 SGHTA, CDR2 FQGTGA. The CDR3 sequence: CASSIGVAGGDEQFF. The CDR3 bases are TGTGCCAGCAGTATTGGGGTAGCGGGAGGGGATGAGCAGTTCTTC. The whole variable domain, remainder taken from reference TRBV7-3 and TRBJ2-1, is GAGVSQTPSNKVTEKGKYVELRCDPISGHTALYWYRQSLGQGPEFLIYFQGTGAADDSGLPNDRFFAVRPEGSVSTLKIQRTERGDSAVYLCASSIGVAGGDEQFFGPGTRLTVL.

In this sample, this clonotype turned up many times. The J gene is TRBJ1-1, the V gene TRBV3-1; 7 bases fit TRBD1. CDR1 and CDR2 from the germline V gene are LGHDT and YNNKEL (reference sequence). This CDR3 comprises 18 residues. V shed 5 bases, J shed 0 bases, and the junction held 15 bases outside the gene matches. In DNA, the CDR3 is TGTGCCAGCAGCACCCGAGGGAGGGGGCTGAGGGTGAACACTGAAGCTTTCTTT. It yields the protein CASSTRGRGLRVNTEAFF.

In its sample, this clonotype was seen many times. The chain is built from TRBV27 and TRBJ1-1; maybe TRBD1 (5 bases). This CDR3 region has 15 residues. The V gene lost 3 bases and the J gene lost 3 bases, with 14 bases spanning the gap. CDR1 and CDR2 from the germline V gene are MNHEY and SMNVEV (reference sequence). CDR3 amino acids: CASSLAGHSDTEAFF. As DNA, the CDR3 is TGTGCCAGCAGTTTGGCAGGGCATAGTGACACTGAAGCTTTCTTT.

This clonotype has ten or more counts. This chain connects TRBV6-2 or TRBV6-3 to TRBJ2-7, with 9 bases lining up with TRBD2. The CDR3 length is 13 residues. CDR1 is MNHEY, CDR2 SVGEGT, per germline. CDR3 DNA sequence: TGTGCAGGCGGGGGACTAGCAGCCTACGAGCAGTACTTC. Translating it yields CAGGGLAAYEQYF.

This clonotype was detected many times. V usage is TRBV5-1 and J usage is TRBJ2-5, with D perhaps matching TRBD2 (5 bases). V lost 2 bases and J 7 bases, leaving 18 bases between the germline ends. Germline CDR1 and CDR2: SGHRS and YFSETQ. The CDR3 has 15 residues. CDR3 DNA: TGCGCCAGCAGCTTAACGTCAGGAGGTTGGGGGACCCAGTACTTC. It codes for CASSLTSGGWGTQYF.

In the case of this clonotype: One base away lies a much larger clone, so this may be a sequencing read error. CDR3: CVSTSREGAREEQYF. DNA of the CDR3: TGTGTCAGCACAAGCCGAGAGGGGGCGCGGGAAGAGCAGTACTTC. This chain connects TRBV12-3 or TRBV12-4 to TRBJ2-7, with a possible D match to TRBD1 (7 bases). This CDR3 region has 15 residues.

This clonotype showed up many times. The chain links TRBV30 to TRBJ1-4; 7 nucleotides agree with TRBD1. Germline V lookup: CDR1 GTSNPN, CDR2 SVGIG (reference sequence). The ends lost 5 bases at V and 0 bases at J; junction bases unmatched: 6. The CDR3 length is 15 residues. The CDR3 reads CAWLRQGTTNEKLFF. As DNA, the CDR3 is TGTGCCTGGCTTAGACAGGGAACAACTAATGAAAAACTGTTTTTT.